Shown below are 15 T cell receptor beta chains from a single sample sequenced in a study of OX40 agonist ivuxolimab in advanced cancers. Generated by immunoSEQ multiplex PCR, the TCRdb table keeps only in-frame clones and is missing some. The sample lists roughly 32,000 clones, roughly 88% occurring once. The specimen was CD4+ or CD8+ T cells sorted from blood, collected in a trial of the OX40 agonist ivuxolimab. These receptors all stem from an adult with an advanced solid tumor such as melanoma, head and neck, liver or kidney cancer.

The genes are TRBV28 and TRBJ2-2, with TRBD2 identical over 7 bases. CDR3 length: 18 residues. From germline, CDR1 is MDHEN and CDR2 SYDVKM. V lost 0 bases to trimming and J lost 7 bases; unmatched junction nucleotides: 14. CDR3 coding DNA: TGTGCCAGCAGTTTATGGGGAAGCGAGGGGAGGGCAGACGGGGAGCTGTTTTTT. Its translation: CASSLWGSEGRADGELFF.

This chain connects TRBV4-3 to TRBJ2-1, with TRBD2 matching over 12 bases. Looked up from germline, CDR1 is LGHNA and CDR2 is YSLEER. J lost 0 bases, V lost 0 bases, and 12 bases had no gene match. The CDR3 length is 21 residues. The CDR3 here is CASSQDWALAGGLSSYNEQFF. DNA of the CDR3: TGCGCCAGCAGCCAAGATTGGGCCCTAGCGGGGGGGTTGAGCTCCTACAATGAGCAGTTCTTC.

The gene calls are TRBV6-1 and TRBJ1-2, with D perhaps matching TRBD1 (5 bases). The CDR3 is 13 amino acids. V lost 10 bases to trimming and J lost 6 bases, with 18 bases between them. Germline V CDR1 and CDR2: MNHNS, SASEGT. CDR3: CANGVLGGDGYTF. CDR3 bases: TGTGCCAATGGAGTATTGGGGGGGGATGGCTACACCTTC.

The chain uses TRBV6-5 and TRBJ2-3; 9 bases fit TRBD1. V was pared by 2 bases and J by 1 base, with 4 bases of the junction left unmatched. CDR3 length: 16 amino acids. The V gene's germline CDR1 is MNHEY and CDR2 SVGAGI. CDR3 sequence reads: CASSYHRGPGTDTQYF. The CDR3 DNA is TGTGCCAGCAGTTACCACAGGGGGCCGGGCACAGATACGCAGTATTTT.

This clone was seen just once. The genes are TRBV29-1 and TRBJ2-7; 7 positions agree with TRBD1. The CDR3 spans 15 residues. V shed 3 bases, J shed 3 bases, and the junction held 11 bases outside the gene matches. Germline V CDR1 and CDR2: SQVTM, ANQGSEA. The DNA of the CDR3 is TGCAGCGTTGAGGGTGATGAGACAGGGTTCTACGAGCAGTACTTC. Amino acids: CSVEGDETGFYEQYF.

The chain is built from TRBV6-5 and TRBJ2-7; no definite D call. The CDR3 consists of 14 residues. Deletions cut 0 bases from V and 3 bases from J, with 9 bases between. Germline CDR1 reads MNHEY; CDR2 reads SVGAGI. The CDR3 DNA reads TGTGCCAGCAGTTACTCTGGCTCGAGCTACGAGCAGTACTTC. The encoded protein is CASSYSGSSYEQYF.

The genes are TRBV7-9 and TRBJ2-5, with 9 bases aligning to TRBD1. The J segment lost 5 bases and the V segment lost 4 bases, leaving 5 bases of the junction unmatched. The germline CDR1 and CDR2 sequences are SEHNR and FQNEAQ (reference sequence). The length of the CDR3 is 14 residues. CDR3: CASSSTGGLETQYF. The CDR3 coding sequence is TGTGCCAGCAGCTCGACAGGGGGTTTGGAGACCCAGTACTTC.

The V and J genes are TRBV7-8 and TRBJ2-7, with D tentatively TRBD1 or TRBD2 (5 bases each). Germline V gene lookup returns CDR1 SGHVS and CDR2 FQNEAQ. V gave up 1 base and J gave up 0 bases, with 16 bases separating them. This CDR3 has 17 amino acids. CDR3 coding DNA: TGTGCCAGCAGCTTAGGAACCGTTGGGGGTTTCTCCTACGAGCAGTACTTC. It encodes CASSLGTVGGFSYEQYF.

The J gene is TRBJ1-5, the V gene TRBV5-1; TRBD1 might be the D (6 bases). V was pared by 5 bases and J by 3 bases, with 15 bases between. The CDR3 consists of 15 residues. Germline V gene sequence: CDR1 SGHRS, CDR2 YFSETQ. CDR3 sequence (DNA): TGCGCCAGCAGTCACGGGGACACCTCCAATCAGCCCCAGCATTTT. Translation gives CASSHGDTSNQPQHF.

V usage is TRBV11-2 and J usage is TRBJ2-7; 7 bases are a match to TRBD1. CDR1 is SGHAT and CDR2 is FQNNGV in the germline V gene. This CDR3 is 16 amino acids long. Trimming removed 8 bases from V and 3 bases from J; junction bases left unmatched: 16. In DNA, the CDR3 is TGTGCCAGCGATACTGGGTCCGGGACAGCTCACTACGAGCAGTACTTC. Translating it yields CASDTGSGTAHYEQYF.

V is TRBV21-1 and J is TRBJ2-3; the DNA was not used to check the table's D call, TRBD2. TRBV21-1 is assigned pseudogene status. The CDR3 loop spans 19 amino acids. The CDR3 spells CASSKAPGLAGVSTDTQYF. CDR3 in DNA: TGTGCCAGCAGCAAAGCGCCGGGACTAGCGGGGGTCAGCACAGATACGCAGTATTTT.

CDR3 nucleotides: TGTGCCAGCAGTTACTCGATGGGGAACTATGGCTACACCTTC. Its translation: CASSYSMGNYGYTF. The rearrangement uses TRBV6-5 and TRBJ1-2; D remains ambiguous. V gave up 0 bases and J gave up 2 bases, with 7 bases separating them. The CDR3 is 14 amino acids. Germline V gives CDR1 MNHEY, CDR2 SVGAGI.

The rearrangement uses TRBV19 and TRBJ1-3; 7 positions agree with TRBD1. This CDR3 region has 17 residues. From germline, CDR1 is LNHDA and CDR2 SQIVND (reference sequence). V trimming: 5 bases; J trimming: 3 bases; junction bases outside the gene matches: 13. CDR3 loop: CASSSLRTTGLGNTIYF. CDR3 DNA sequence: TGTGCCAGTAGTTCCCTCAGAACGACAGGGCTTGGAAACACCATATATTTT. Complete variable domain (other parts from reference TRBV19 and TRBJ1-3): DGGITQSPKYLFRKEGQNVTLSCEQNLNHDAMYWYRQDPGQGLRLIYYSQIVNDFQKGDIAEGYSVSREKKESFPLTVTSAQKNPTAFYLCASSSLRTTGLGNTIYFGEGSWLTVV.

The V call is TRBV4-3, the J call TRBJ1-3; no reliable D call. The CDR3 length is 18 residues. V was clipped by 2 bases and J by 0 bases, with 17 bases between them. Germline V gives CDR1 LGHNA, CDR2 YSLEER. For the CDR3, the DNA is TGCGCCAGCAGCCAACAGTTCCCGGACGGCCTCTCTGGAAACACCATATATTTT. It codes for CASSQQFPDGLSGNTIYF.

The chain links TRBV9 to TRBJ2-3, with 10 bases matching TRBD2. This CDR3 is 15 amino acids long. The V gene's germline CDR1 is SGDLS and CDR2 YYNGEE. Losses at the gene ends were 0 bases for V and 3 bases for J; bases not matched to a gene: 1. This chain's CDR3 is CASSVGSGGTDTQYF. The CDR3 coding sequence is TGTGCCAGCAGCGTAGGTAGCGGGGGGACAGATACGCAGTATTTT. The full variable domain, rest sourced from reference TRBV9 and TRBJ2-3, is DSGVTQTPKHLITATGQRVTLRCSPRSGDLSVYWYQQSLDQGLQFLIQYYNGEERAKGNILERFSAQQFPDLHSELNLSSLELGDSALYFCASSVGSGGTDTQYFGPGTRLTVL.